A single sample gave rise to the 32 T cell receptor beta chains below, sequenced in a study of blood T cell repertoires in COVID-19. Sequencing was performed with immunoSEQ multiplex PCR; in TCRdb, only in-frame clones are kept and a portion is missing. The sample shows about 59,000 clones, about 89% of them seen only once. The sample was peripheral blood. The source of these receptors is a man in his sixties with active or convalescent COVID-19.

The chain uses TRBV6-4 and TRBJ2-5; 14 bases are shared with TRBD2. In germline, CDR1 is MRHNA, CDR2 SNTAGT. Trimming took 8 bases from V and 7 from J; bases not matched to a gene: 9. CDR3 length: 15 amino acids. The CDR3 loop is CASPSGTSGGGTQYF. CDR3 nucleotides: TGTGCCAGCCCTTCCGGGACTAGCGGGGGAGGGACCCAGTACTTC.

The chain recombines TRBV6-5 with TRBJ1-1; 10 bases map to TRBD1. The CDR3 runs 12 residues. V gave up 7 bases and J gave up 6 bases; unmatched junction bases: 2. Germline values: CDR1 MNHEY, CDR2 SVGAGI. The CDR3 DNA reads TGTGCCAGCACCGGACAGGGGGCTGAAGCTTTCTTT. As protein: CASTGQGAEAFF.

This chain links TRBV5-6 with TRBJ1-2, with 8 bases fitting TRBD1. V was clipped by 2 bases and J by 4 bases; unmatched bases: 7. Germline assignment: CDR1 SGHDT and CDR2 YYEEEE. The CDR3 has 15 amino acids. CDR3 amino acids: CASSFVQGAPYGYTF. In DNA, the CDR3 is TGTGCCAGCAGCTTTGTCCAGGGGGCTCCCTATGGCTACACCTTC.

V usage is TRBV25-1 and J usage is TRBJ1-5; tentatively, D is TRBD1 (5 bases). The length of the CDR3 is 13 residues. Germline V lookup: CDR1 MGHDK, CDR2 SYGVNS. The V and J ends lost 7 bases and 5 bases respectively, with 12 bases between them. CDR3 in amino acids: CASTGGTHQPQHF. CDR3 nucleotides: TGTGCCAGCACCGGGGGAACCCATCAGCCCCAGCATTTT.

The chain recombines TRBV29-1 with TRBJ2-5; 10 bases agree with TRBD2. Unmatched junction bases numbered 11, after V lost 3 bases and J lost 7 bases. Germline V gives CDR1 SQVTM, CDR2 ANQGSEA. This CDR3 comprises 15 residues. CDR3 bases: TGCAGCGTTGAGGGGCTAGCGGGGGTGCATCGGACCCAGTACTTC. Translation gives CSVEGLAGVHRTQYF.

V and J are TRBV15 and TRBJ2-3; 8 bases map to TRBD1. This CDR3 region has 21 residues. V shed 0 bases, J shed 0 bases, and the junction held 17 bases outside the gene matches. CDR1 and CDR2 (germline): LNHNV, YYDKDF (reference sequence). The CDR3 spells CATSRDQRTGKVGGSTDTQYF. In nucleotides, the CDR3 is TGTGCCACCAGCAGAGATCAAAGGACAGGGAAGGTCGGCGGGAGCACAGATACGCAGTATTTT.

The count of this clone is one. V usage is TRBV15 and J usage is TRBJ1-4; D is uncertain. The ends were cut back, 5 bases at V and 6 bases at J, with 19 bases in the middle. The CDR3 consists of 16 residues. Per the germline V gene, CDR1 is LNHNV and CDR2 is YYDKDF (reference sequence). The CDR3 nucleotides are TGTGCCACCAGCCCCGGCGGGGAGGTGGGGTATGAAAAACTGTTTTTT. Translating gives CATSPGGEVGYEKLFF. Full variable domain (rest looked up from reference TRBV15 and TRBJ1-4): DAMVIQNPRYQVTQFGKPVTLSCSQTLNHNVMYWYQQKSSQAPKLLFHYYDKDFNNEADTPDNFQSRRPNTSFCFLDIRSPGLGDTAMYLCATSPGGEVGYEKLFFGSGTQLSVL.

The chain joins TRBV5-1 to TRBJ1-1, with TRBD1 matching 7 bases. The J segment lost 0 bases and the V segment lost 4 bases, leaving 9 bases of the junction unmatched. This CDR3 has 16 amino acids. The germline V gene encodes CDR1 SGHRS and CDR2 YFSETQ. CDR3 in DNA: TGCGCCAGCAGCCAAGAACAGGGGTTAATGAACACTGAAGCTTTCTTT. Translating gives CASSQEQGLMNTEAFF.

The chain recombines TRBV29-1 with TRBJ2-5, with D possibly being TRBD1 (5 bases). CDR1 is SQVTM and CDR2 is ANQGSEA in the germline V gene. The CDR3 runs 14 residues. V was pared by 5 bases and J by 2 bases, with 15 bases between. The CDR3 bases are TGCAGCGTTTCAAGGGGTACGATACAAGAGACCCAGTACTTC. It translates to CSVSRGTIQETQYF.

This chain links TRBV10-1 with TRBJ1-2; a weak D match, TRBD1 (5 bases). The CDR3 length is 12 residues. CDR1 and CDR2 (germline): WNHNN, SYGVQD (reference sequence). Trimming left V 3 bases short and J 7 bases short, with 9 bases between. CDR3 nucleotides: TGCGCCAGCAGTGACCCTAGGGGTGGCTACACCTTC. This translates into CASSDPRGGYTF.

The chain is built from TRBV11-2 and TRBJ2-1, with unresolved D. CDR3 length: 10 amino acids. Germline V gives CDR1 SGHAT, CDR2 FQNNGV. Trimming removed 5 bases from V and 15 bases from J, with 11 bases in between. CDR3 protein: CASSELRGFF. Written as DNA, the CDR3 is TGTGCCAGCAGCGAATTGAGAGGGTTCTTC.

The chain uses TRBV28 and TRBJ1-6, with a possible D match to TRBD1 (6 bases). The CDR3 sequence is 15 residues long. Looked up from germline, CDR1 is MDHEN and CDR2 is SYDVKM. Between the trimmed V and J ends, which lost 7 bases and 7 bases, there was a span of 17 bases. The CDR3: CASIPSTGLNSPLHF. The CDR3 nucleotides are TGTGCCAGCATTCCATCCACAGGGTTAAATTCACCCCTCCACTTT.

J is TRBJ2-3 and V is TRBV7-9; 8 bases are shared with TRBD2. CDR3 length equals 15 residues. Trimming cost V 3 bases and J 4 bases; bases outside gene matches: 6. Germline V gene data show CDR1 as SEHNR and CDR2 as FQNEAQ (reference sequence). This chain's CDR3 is CASSFTSGISDTQYF. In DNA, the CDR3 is TGTGCCAGCAGCTTTACTAGCGGTATATCAGATACGCAGTATTTT.

CDR3 region: CASSLRDSYQPQHF. CDR3 bases: TGTGCCAGCAGTCTAAGGGACAGCTATCAGCCCCAGCATTTT. V gene TRBV28 combines with J gene TRBJ1-5; 7 bases fit TRBD1. The CDR3 runs 14 residues. V dropped 5 bases and J dropped 5; count of bases not matched to a gene: 6. Germline V gene data show CDR1 as MDHEN and CDR2 as SYDVKM. Based on the CDR3 plus reference TRBV28 and TRBJ1-5, the full variable domain is DVKVTQSSRYLVKRTGEKVFLECVQDMDHENMFWYRQDPGLGLRLIYFSYDVKMKEKGDIPEGYSVSREKKERFSLILESASTNQTSMYLCASSLRDSYQPQHFGDGTRLSIL.

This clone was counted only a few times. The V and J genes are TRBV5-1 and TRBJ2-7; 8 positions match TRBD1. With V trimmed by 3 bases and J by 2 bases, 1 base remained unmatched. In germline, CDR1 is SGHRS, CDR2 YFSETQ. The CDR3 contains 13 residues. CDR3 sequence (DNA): TGCGCCAGCAGCTGGGACAGGCCCTACGAGCAGTACTTC. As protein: CASSWDRPYEQYF.

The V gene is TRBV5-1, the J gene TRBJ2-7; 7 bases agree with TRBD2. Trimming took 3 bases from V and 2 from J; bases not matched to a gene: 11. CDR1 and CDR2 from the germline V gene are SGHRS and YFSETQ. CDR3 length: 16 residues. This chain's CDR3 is CASSYPSGHLTYEQYF. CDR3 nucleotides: TGCGCCAGCAGCTATCCTAGCGGACACCTTACCTACGAGCAGTACTTC.

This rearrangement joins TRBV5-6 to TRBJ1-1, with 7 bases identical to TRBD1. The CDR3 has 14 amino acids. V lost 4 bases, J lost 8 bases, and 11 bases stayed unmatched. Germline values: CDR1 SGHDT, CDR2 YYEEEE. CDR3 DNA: TGTGCCAGCAGCGAGATGCGGACAGGACAAGAAGCTTTCTTT. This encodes CASSEMRTGQEAFF.

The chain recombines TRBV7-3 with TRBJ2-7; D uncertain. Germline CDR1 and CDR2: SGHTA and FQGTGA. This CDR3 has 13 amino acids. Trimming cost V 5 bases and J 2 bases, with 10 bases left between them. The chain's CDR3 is CASSNGPPYEQYF. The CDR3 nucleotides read TGTGCCAGCAGCAATGGGCCTCCCTACGAGCAGTACTTC.

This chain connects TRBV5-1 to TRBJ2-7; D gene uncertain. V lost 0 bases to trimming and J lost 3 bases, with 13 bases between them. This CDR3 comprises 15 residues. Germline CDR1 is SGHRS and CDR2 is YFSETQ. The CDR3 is CASSLDPGPLYEQYF. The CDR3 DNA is TGCGCCAGCAGCTTGGACCCGGGTCCCCTCTACGAGCAGTACTTC. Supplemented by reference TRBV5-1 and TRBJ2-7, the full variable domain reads KAGVTQTPRYLIKTRGQQVTLSCSPISGHRSVSWYQQTPGQGLQFLFEYFSETQRNKGNFPGRFSGRQFSNSRSEMNVSTLELGDSALYLCASSLDPGPLYEQYFGPGTRLTVT.

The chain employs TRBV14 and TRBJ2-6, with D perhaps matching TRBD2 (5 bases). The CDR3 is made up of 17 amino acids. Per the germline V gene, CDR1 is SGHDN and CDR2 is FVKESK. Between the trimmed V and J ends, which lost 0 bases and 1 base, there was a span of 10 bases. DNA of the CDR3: TGTGCCAGCAGCCAAGATGGGAGTATTTCTGGGGCCAACGTCCTGACTTTC. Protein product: CASSQDGSISGANVLTF.

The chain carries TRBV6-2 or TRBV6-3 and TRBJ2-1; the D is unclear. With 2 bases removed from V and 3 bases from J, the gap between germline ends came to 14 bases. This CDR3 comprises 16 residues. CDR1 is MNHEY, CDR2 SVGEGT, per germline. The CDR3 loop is CASSYEVGSVYNEQFF. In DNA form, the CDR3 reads TGTGCCAGCAGTTACGAGGTGGGTTCGGTCTACAATGAGCAGTTCTTC.

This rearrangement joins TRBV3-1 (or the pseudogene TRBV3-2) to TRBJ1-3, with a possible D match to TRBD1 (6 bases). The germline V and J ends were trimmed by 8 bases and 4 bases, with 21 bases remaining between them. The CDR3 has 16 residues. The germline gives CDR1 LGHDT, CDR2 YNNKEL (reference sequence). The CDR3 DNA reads TGTGCCAGCGGTCCACTGATGGGGGCAACCGGAAACACCATATATTTT. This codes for CASGPLMGATGNTIYF.

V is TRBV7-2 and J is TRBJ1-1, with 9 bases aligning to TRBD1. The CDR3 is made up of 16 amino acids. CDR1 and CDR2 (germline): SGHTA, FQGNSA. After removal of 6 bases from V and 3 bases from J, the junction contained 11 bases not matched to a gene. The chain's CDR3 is CASSPLPGTGYTEAFF. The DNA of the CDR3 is TGTGCCAGCAGTCCGCTACCCGGGACAGGGTACACTGAAGCTTTCTTT.

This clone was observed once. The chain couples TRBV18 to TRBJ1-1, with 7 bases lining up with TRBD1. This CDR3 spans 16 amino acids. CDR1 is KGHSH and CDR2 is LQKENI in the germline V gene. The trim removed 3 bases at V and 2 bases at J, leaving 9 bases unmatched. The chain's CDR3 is CASSPFPGTANTEAFF. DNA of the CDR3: TGTGCCAGCTCACCCTTTCCCGGGACAGCTAACACTGAAGCTTTCTTT.

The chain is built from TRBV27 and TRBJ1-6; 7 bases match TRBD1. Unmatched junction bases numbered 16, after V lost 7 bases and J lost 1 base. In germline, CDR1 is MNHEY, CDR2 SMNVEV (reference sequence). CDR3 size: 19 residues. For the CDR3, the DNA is TGTGCCAGCACCTGGACAGGTTTAGGGACAAGGTCCTATAATTCACCCCTCCACTTT. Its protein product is CASTWTGLGTRSYNSPLHF.

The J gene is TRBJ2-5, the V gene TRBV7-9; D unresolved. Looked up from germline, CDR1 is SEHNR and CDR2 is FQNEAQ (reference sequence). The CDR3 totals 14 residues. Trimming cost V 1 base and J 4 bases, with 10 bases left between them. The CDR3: CASSLGSVGETQYF. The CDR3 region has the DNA TGTGCCAGCAGCTTAGGGTCAGTTGGAGAGACCCAGTACTTC.

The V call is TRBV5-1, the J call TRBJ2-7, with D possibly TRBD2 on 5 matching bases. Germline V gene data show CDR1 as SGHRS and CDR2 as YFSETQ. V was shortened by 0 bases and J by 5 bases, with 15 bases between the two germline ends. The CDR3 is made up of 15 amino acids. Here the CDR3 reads CASSLAPGIMHEQYF. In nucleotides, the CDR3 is TGCGCCAGCAGCTTGGCGCCGGGAATAATGCACGAGCAGTACTTC.

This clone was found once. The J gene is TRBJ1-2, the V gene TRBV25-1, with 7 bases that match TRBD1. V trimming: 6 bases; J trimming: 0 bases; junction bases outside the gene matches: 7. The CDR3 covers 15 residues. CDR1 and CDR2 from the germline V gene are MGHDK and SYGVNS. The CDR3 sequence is CASSLTGAANYGYTF. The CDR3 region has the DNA TGTGCCAGCAGCCTTACAGGGGCAGCTAACTATGGCTACACCTTC.

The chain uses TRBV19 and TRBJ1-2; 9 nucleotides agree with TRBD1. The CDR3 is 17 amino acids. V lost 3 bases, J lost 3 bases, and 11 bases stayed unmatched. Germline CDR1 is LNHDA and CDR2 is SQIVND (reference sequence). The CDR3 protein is CASSISRTGARHYGYTF. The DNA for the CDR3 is TGTGCCAGTAGTATTTCTCGGACAGGGGCAAGACACTATGGCTACACCTTC.

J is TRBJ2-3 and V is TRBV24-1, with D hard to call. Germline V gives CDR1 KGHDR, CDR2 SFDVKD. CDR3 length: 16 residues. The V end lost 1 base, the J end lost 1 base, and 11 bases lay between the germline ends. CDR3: CATSDLSFGGTDTQYF. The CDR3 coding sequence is TGTGCCACCAGTGATTTATCATTTGGAGGCACAGATACGCAGTATTTT.

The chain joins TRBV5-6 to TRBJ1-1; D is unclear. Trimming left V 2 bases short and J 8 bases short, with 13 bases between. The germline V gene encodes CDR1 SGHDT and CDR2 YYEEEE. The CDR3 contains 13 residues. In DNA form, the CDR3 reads TGTGCCAGCAGCTTACTCTCCACGGTAGAAGCTTTCTTT. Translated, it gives CASSLLSTVEAFF.

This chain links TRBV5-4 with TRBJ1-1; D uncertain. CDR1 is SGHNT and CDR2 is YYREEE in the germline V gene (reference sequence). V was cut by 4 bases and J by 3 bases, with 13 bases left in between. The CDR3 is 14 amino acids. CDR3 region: CASSLGSGDTEAFF. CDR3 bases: TGTGCCAGCAGCCTGGGGAGCGGGGACACTGAAGCTTTCTTT.